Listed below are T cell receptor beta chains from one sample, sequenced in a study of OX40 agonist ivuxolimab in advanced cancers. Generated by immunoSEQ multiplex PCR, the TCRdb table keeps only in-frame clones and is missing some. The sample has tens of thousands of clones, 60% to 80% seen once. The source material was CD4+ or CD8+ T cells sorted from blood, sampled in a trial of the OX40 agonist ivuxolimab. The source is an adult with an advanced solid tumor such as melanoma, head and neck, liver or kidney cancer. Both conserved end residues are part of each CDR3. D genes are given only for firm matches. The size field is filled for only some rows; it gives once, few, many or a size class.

CASSLAPWGTGTEAFF | TGCGCCAGCAGCTTGGCCCCATGGGGGACGGGCACTGAAGCTTTCTTT | TRBJ1-1 | . | . | TRBV5-1
CASSARAGMNQPQHF | TGTGCCAGCAGCGCTCGGGCGGGCATGAATCAGCCCCAGCATTTT | TRBJ1-5 | . | . | TRBV9
CASSERSIGGSTEAFF | TGTGCCAGCAGTGAAAGGTCCATAGGGGGCTCCACTGAAGCTTTCTTT | TRBJ1-1 | . | TRBD1 | TRBV6-1
CASGGDTGQGSSPLHF | TGTGCCAGTGGGGGGGACACGGGACAGGGAAGCTCACCCCTCCACTTT | TRBJ1-6 | . | TRBD1 | TRBV13
CASSFGQGNEKLFF | TGTGCCAGCAGCTTCGGACAGGGTAATGAAAAACTGTTTTTT | TRBJ1-4 | . | TRBD1 | TRBV7-6
CASSPIPAGLSYEQYF | TGTGCCAGCTCACCGATCCCGGCCGGACTTTCCTACGAGCAGTACTTC | TRBJ2-7 | . | . | TRBV18
CAWGPPQGWAEKLFF | TGTGCCTGGGGACCCCCACAGGGCTGGGCTGAAAAACTGTTTTTT | TRBJ1-4 | . | . | TRBV30
CASRDPVDAPYEQYF | TGTGCCAGCAGAGACCCGGTGGATGCTCCCTACGAGCAGTACTTC | TRBJ2-7 | few | . | TRBV2
CASSTPWRGDEQFF | TGTGCCAGCAGCACCCCTTGGAGGGGAGACGAGCAGTTCTTC | TRBJ2-1 | . | . | TRBV7-2
CASSLVGDVSEQYF | TGTGCCAGCAGCTTAGTGGGGGACGTTTCCGAGCAGTACTTC | TRBJ2-7 | . | . | TRBV7-9
CASSWDGTGGSQTQYF | TGCGCCAGCAGCTGGGACGGGACAGGTGGGAGTCAGACCCAGTACTTC | TRBJ2-5 | . | TRBD1 | TRBV5-1
CASSFRGRIAEAFF | TGTGCCAGCAGCTTTCGGGGGCGTATCGCTGAAGCTTTCTTT | TRBJ1-1 | few | . | TRBV7-2
CASSLSDFSYEQYF | TGTGCCAGCAGCCTCAGCGATTTCTCCTACGAGCAGTACTTC | TRBJ2-7 | few | . | TRBV21-1
CASSLASGWGETQYF | TGTGCCAGCAGCTTAGCTAGCGGGTGGGGAGAGACCCAGTACTTC | TRBJ2-5 | . | TRBD2 | TRBV7-2
CASSRTQGANEKLFF | TGTGCCAGCAGTCGAACACAGGGGGCTAATGAAAAACTGTTTTTT | TRBJ1-4 | . | TRBD1 | TRBV2
CASSVPPRTTNYGYTF | TGTGCCAGCAGCGTACCCCCCCGGACAACTAACTATGGCTACACCTTC | TRBJ1-2 | few | . | TRBV28
CASTRGWGYGYTF | TGTGCCAGCACTCGTGGATGGGGATATGGCTACACCTTC | TRBJ1-2 | . | . | TRBV25-1
CASSPQGQGSNQPQHF | TGTGCCAGCTCACCTCAGGGACAGGGGAGCAATCAGCCCCAGCATTTT | TRBJ1-5 | . | TRBD1 | TRBV18
CASSLTGQITDTQYF | TGTGCCAGCAGCTTAACCGGTCAAATCACAGATACGCAGTATTTT | TRBJ2-3 | . | . | TRBV13
CASSYLGDKGNEQFF | TGTGCCAGCAGTTATCTTGGGGACAAAGGCAATGAGCAGTTCTTC | TRBJ2-1 | . | . | TRBV6-5
CASKLRADTQYF | TGTGCCAGCAAGCTTAGAGCAGATACGCAGTATTTT | TRBJ2-3 | . | . | TRBV7-8
CSVVGQGATGELFF | TGCAGCGTTGTAGGACAGGGGGCCACCGGGGAGCTGTTTTTT | TRBJ2-2 | . | TRBD1 | TRBV29-1
CASFRAGRDEKLFF | TGTGCCAGCTTCCGGGCGGGGCGGGATGAAAAACTGTTTTTT | TRBJ1-4 | . | . | TRBV13
CASSRTGGTNYGYTF | TGTGCCAGCAGTAGGACAGGGGGCACTAACTATGGCTACACCTTC | TRBJ1-2 | . | TRBD1 | TRBV2
CASSEDWDNEQFF | TGTGCCAGCAGTGAGGACTGGGACAATGAGCAGTTCTTC | TRBJ2-1 | . | . | TRBV27
CASMGTSGLFF | TGTGCCAGTATGGGGACCTCGGGACTGTTTTTT | TRBJ1-4 | many | . | TRBV19
CASSMGGRGSGNTIYF | TGTGCCAGCAGCATGGGGGGCCGAGGCTCTGGAAACACCATATATTTT | TRBJ1-3 | . | . | TRBV21-1
CASSPEASYGYTF | TGTGCCAGCTCCCCGGAGGCAAGCTATGGCTACACCTTC | TRBJ1-2 | medium-sized | . | TRBV18
CASSFPGSRDEQYF | TGTGCCAGCAGCTTCCCCGGGAGCCGGGACGAGCAGTACTTC | TRBJ2-7 | . | . | TRBV5-4
CASSLVAGGGNTIYF | TGCGCCAGCAGCTTGGTGGCCGGGGGAGGAAACACCATATATTTT | TRBJ1-3 | . | . | TRBV5-1
CASSLRGGLPYNEQFF | TGTGCCAGCAGTTTAAGAGGGGGGCTCCCTTACAATGAGCAGTTCTTC | TRBJ2-1 | . | . | TRBV27
CASSPPGLAAREPYF | TGTGCCAGCAGCCCCCCCGGACTAGCGGCAAGGGAGCCGTACTTC | TRBJ2-7 | . | TRBD2 | TRBV6-6
CASSEYRGQPQHF | TGTGCCAGTAGTGAGTACAGGGGACAGCCCCAGCATTTT | TRBJ1-5 | . | TRBD1 | TRBV19
CASSLMGDEQYF | TGTGCCAGCAGCTTGATGGGGGATGAGCAGTACTTC | TRBJ2-7 | . | . | TRBV5-6
CASSRLYGTGVGANVLTF | TGTGCCAGCAGTCGACTGTATGGGACAGGGGTCGGGGCCAACGTCCTGACTTTC | TRBJ2-6 | . | TRBD1 | TRBV27
CASSLRREPQHF | TGTGCCAGCAGTTTACGACGCGAGCCCCAGCATTTT | TRBJ1-5 | once | . | TRBV28
CASSFDRGPQHF | TGTGCCAGCAGCTTCGACAGGGGGCCTCAGCATTTT | TRBJ1-5 | . | TRBD1 | TRBV7-2
CASKREVRTDTQYF | TGTGCCAGCAAGAGGGAGGTCCGGACAGATACGCAGTATTTT | TRBJ2-3 | . | . | TRBV27
CASSPPGLNNQPQHF | TGTGCCAGCAGTCCCCCGGGACTGAACAATCAGCCCCAGCATTTT | TRBJ1-5 | . | . | TRBV28
CASSVDGGQRAYGYTF | TGTGCCAGCAGCGTAGACGGTGGGCAGAGAGCTTATGGCTACACCTTC | TRBJ1-2 | once | . | TRBV9
CASRGQSLGEKLFF | TGTGCCAGCAGAGGACAGTCGCTTGGCGAAAAACTGTTTTTT | TRBJ1-4 | . | . | TRBV6-1
CSARDRANTEAFF | TGCAGCGCCCGGGACAGGGCAAACACTGAAGCTTTCTTT | TRBJ1-1 | . | TRBD1 | TRBV29-1
CASSYASVGKAYGYTF | TGTGCCAGCAGTTATGCGAGTGTAGGGAAGGCCTATGGCTACACCTTC | TRBJ1-2 | once | . | TRBV6-6
CASSLYPNSGNQPQHF | TGTGCCAGCAGTTTATATCCCAATAGCGGCAATCAGCCCCAGCATTTT | TRBJ1-5 | . | . | TRBV28
CASSPPSSGRFAYNEQFF | TGTGCCAGCTCACCACCTTCTAGCGGGAGGTTCGCCTACAATGAGCAGTTCTTC | TRBJ2-1 | . | TRBD2 | TRBV18
CASSLDFTNTDTQYF | TGTGCCAGCAGCCTGGACTTTACGAACACAGATACGCAGTATTTT | TRBJ2-3 | . | . | TRBV5-8
CASSRDRVTGYTF | TGTGCCAGCAGCCGGGACAGGGTTACTGGCTACACCTTC | TRBJ1-2 | . | TRBD1 | TRBV27
CSARTSRTEAFF | TGCAGCGCTCGGACCAGTAGGACTGAAGCTTTCTTT | TRBJ1-1 | . | . | TRBV29-1
CASSPAGTQGRNQPQHF | TGTGCCAGCAGTCCCGCCGGGACGCAAGGACGCAATCAGCCCCAGCATTTT | TRBJ1-5 | . | . | TRBV27
CASSLGRHGYTF | TGTGCCAGCAGCCTAGGACGTCATGGCTACACCTTC | TRBJ1-2 | few | . | TRBV14
CASLRVANYGYTF | TGTGCCAGCCTCAGGGTAGCTAACTATGGCTACACCTTC | TRBJ1-2 | . | . | TRBV2
CASSTGELFF | TGTGCCAGCTCGACCGGGGAGCTGTTTTTT | TRBJ2-2 | . | . | TRBV21-1
CASRADSYNSPLHF | TGTGCCAGCAGGGCAGACAGCTATAATTCACCCCTCCACTTT | TRBJ1-6 | few | . | TRBV6-5
CASSSNRGRGQPQHF | TGTGCCAGCAGCTCCAACAGGGGGCGAGGTCAGCCCCAGCATTTT | TRBJ1-5 | few | TRBD1 | TRBV7-2